This paragraph reports one T cell receptor (beta chain). What it binds is unknown. The study ran its PCR with 60 Vbeta and 13 Jbeta primers. Here immunoSEQ multiplex PCR was the method, and the copy in TCRdb shows in-frame clones only, minus some. The data hold 250,000 or so clones, with approximately 82% observed a single time. Donors had nominal health at sampling but likely had unrecorded immune exposures. There are 17 residues in the CDR3. The record originates from a study of cytomegalovirus exposure and HLA in healthy donors. Study results and limitations: Clonal expansion was found to be greater in HLA-associated TCR beta chains than in equally common others in a later analysis. Previous analysis showed most TCR beta V segments were productive about 87% or about 30% of the time. In vitro testing confirmed three CMV-associated chains as specific for CMV antigens.

Sequences were obtained from PBMCs. The source of this sequence is a woman in her fifties or sixties in good health and CMV-seropositive. The rearrangement links TRBV12-2 to TRBJ2-7; TRBD2 is the table's D call, not checked against the DNA. TRBV12-2 is noted as a pseudogene. This chain's CDR3 is CASRPSVPAGVRYEQYF. The CDR3 DNA reads as TGTGCAAGTCGCCCCAGCGTCCCAGCGGGAGTAAGGTACGAGCAGTACTTC.